The next 15 T cell receptor beta chains were all read from a single sample in a study of blood T cells in healthy people across ages. Alongside a J-beta primer mix, a sample-barcoded 5' primer served in a second PCR lasting about 7 to 11 cycles. TCRdb redid the calling of the 5' RACE reads with MiXCR, one entry per CDR3 protein. Among hundreds of thousands of distinct CDR3 sequences listed, 56% were seen once. The source material was blood. Every receptor here comes from a man in his forties in good health.

This clonotype was detected a few times. The chain employs TRBV7-8 and TRBJ2-7; possible D gene TRBD2, 5 bases. The J call may be in error: the DNA end matches TRBJ2-5 better. This CDR3 is 16 amino acids long. Germline V gene sequence: CDR1 SGHVS, CDR2 FQNEAQ. As DNA, the CDR3 is TGTGCCAGCAGCTTAGCCAGGAGGCTTTCTAGAGAGACCCAGTACTTC. Protein product: CASSLARRLSRETQYF.

This clonotype was seen at least ten times. This chain uses TRBV29-1 with TRBJ2-5, with no clear D. The CDR3 sequence is 13 residues long. Trimming removed 0 bases from V and 1 base from J, with 6 bases in between. Germline V CDR1 and CDR2: SQVTM, ANQGSEA. CDR3 DNA: TGCAGCGTTGAAGAGGTGGTCCAAGAGACCCAGTACTTC. It encodes CSVEEVVQETQYF.

This clonotype has a single count. The chain employs TRBV10-1 and TRBJ2-7, with a tentative D call TRBD2 (6 bases). V lost 9 bases and J 9 bases, leaving 18 bases between the germline ends. There are 12 residues in the CDR3. Germline CDR1 WNHNN, CDR2 SYGVQD (reference sequence). The CDR3 sequence: CARLDPGAGQYF. The CDR3 DNA is TGCGCCAGACTAGATCCGGGAGCCGGGCAGTACTTC.

This chain joins TRBV9 and TRBJ1-2; a weak D match, TRBD1 (5 bases). This CDR3 has 14 amino acids. The V and J ends lost 7 bases and 3 bases respectively, with 16 bases between them. Germline-derived CDR1 and CDR2 are SGDLS and YYNGEE. The CDR3 region has the DNA TGTGCCAGCTGGCGGGACGGCCTCCACTATGGCTACACCTTC. As protein: CASWRDGLHYGYTF.

J is TRBJ2-7 and V is TRBV20-1, with 11 positions matching TRBD2. CDR1 is DFQATT and CDR2 is SNEGSKA in the germline V gene (reference sequence). Trimming cost V 4 bases and J 4 bases; bases outside gene matches: 3. The CDR3 has 13 residues. The CDR3 DNA reads as TGCAGTGCTAAGACTAGCGGGATTTACGAGCAGTACTTC. Translating gives CSAKTSGIYEQYF.

This chain links TRBV10-3 with TRBJ1-2, with D uncertain. V gave up 3 bases and J gave up 8 bases, with 10 bases separating them. CDR3 length equals 12 residues. Germline V gene lookup returns CDR1 ENHRY and CDR2 SYGVKD. The CDR3 region has the DNA TGTGCCATCAGTGATTCTGGTTTGGGCTACACCTTC. Protein sequence: CAISDSGLGYTF.

The rearrangement uses TRBV3-1 and TRBJ1-6; D remains ambiguous. V was cut by 4 bases and J by 10 bases, with 17 bases left in between. CDR3 length: 15 amino acids. Germline V CDR1 and CDR2: LGHDT, YNNKEL (reference sequence). CDR3 bases: TGTGCCAGCAGCCCCGGAGAGGGAAGGCACTCACCCCTCCACTTT. This gives the protein CASSPGEGRHSPLHF.

This clonotype has only a few counts. The chain recombines TRBV29-1 with TRBJ2-1, with 11 positions matching TRBD2. There are 13 residues in the CDR3. Germline CDR1 reads SQVTM; CDR2 reads ANQGSEA. V was clipped by 6 bases and J by 8 bases; unmatched bases: 6. In DNA, the CDR3 is TGCAGCGTAGGGACTAGCGGAGGGGATGAGCAGTTCTTC. Amino acids: CSVGTSGGDEQFF.

The table lists this clonotype with a few counts. The CDR3 sequence is CASSFSPIGSGYTF. The CDR3, as DNA: TGTGCCAGCAGTTTTTCCCCTATAGGGAGTGGCTACACCTTC. J is TRBJ1-2 and V is TRBV27, with D unresolved. Per germline, CDR1 MNHEY and CDR2 SMNVEV (reference sequence). This CDR3 has 14 amino acids. The V end lost 3 bases, the J end lost 7 bases, and 15 bases lay between the germline ends.

The CDR3 sequence is CASSEPIANTGELFF. For the CDR3, the DNA is TGTGCCAGCAGTGAACCAATTGCGAACACCGGGGAGCTGTTTTTT. The genes are TRBV6-1 and TRBJ2-2; D ambiguous. The germline V gene encodes CDR1 MNHNS and CDR2 SASEGT. The CDR3 covers 15 residues. Trimming took off 2 bases at V and 0 bases at J, with 7 bases between the two ends.

This clonotype was found a few times. V and J are TRBV5-1 and TRBJ2-4; D may match TRBD1 or TRBD2 (6 bases each). The CDR3 sequence is 12 residues long. The V end was cut by 0 bases, the J end by 13 bases, with 11 bases between. Per germline, CDR1 SGHRS and CDR2 YFSETQ. CDR3 sequence (DNA): TGCGCCAGCAGCTTGGGGGGGGCGGAACAGTACTTC. It encodes CASSLGGAEQYF.

This clonotype was seen only a few times. The chain joins TRBV7-2 to TRBJ2-4; weak D call: TRBD2 (5 bases). With the DNA end fitting TRBJ2-7 better, the J assignment may be wrong. The germline V gene has CDR1 SGHTA and CDR2 FQGNSA. This CDR3 is built from 13 residues. The CDR3 DNA follows: TGTGCCAGCAGCTCGCGACTATACTACGAGCAGTACTTC. Translated: CASSSRLYYEQYF.

This clonotype was counted between two and nine times. The chain is built from TRBV29-1 and TRBJ2-1, with 11 positions matching TRBD1. This CDR3 contains 14 residues. Germline CDR1 and CDR2: SQVTM and ANQGSEA. The V and J ends lost 6 bases and 7 bases, in that order; junction bases with no gene match: 8. This CDR3 is CSVAGQGAGNEQFF. The CDR3 DNA reads as TGCAGCGTCGCCGGACAGGGGGCGGGTAATGAGCAGTTCTTC.

The rearrangement links TRBV5-1 to TRBJ2-3; possible D gene TRBD2, 7 bases. This CDR3 has 16 residues. Between the trimmed V and J ends, which lost 5 bases and 4 bases, there was a span of 20 bases. Germline CDR1 reads SGHRS; CDR2 reads YFSETQ. The CDR3 region has the DNA TGCGCCAGCAGAAAGCGGGACATCCTGTGGGCAGATACGCAGTATTTT. The encoded protein is CASRKRDILWADTQYF.

The rearrangement links TRBV28 to TRBJ2-1, with D hard to call. The CDR3 contains 12 residues. Trimming took 6 bases from V and 3 from J, leaving 6 bases between them. CDR1 and CDR2 from the germline V gene are MDHEN and SYDVKM. The CDR3 region has the DNA TGTGCCAGCAGGGCACACTACAATGAGCAGTTCTTC. As protein: CASRAHYNEQFF.